These T cell receptor beta chains were read from a single sample in a study of T-cell reconstitution after alpha-beta-depleted transplantation in children. TCRdb redid the calling of the PCR reads with MiXCR, one entry per CDR3 protein. Of some 300,000 distinct CDR3 sequences in the sample, about 7.3% were seen once. Sample: peripheral blood, taken 360 days after TCRalphabeta/CD19-depleted stem cell transplant. These receptors all stem from a female patient between 2 and 15 years old who had a stem cell transplant for Fanconi anemia, so the T cells may come from the graft donor. The CDR3 runs from the conserved cysteine through the conserved F or W. The D gene is left open where the match is weak. Rows give clone size only sometimes, using once, few, many, or a class for an expanded clone.

cdr3_nt: TGTGCCAGCAGCGCCGCGGCAACAGGTCCCTATGGCTACACCTTC
cdr3_aa: CASSAAATGPYGYTF
cdr3_length: 15
v_call: TRBV7-3
clone_size: many
j_call: TRBJ1-2
d_call: -

cdr3_nt: TGTGCCAGCAGCGAGAGCGGGAGGGTTTACAATGAGCAGTTCTTC
cdr3_aa: CASSESGRVYNEQFF
cdr3_length: 15
v_call: TRBV3-1
clone_size: many
j_call: TRBJ2-1
d_call: TRBD2

cdr3_nt: TGTGCCAGCAGTTCAAGAACTCCCGGTGAGCAGTTCTTC
cdr3_aa: CASSSRTPGEQFF
cdr3_length: 13
v_call: TRBV6-5
clone_size: -
j_call: TRBJ2-1
d_call: -

cdr3_nt: TGTGCCAGCAGCACCCACAGGGGTCCCCCACACACAGATACGCAGTATTTT
cdr3_aa: CASSTHRGPPHTDTQYF
cdr3_length: 17
v_call: TRBV9
clone_size: many
j_call: TRBJ2-3
d_call: TRBD1

cdr3_nt: TGTGCCAGCAGCTCCCCCGACAGATACGGAGATACGCAGTATTTT
cdr3_aa: CASSSPDRYGDTQYF
cdr3_length: 15
v_call: TRBV7-6
clone_size: few
j_call: TRBJ2-3
d_call: -

cdr3_nt: TGTGCCAGCAGTTATGCCCCTCGGGGCCTTAATTCACCCCTCCACTTT
cdr3_aa: CASSYAPRGLNSPLHF
cdr3_length: 16
v_call: TRBV6-5
clone_size: few
j_call: TRBJ1-6
d_call: -

cdr3_nt: TGTGCCAGCAGCCCCTCCAGCGGGGGGGCCTATGAGCAGTTCTTC
cdr3_aa: CASSPSSGGAYEQFF
cdr3_length: 15
v_call: TRBV3-1
clone_size: -
j_call: TRBJ2-1
d_call: TRBD2

cdr3_nt: TGCGCCAGCAGCACGCAGACAGGGGGCCGCACTGAAGCTTTCTTT
cdr3_aa: CASSTQTGGRTEAFF
cdr3_length: 15
v_call: TRBV4-3
clone_size: -
j_call: TRBJ1-1
d_call: TRBD1

cdr3_nt: TGTGCCAGCAGTTTAAGGTTGTCAGGGTTAGTGACAGATACGCAGTATTTT
cdr3_aa: CASSLRLSGLVTDTQYF
cdr3_length: 17
v_call: TRBV12-3/TRBV12-4
clone_size: many
j_call: TRBJ2-3
d_call: -

cdr3_nt: TGCGCCAGCAGCTTGTCGGCTTTTAATGGAGCTTTCTTT
cdr3_aa: CASSLSAFNGAFF
cdr3_length: 13
v_call: TRBV5-1
clone_size: many
j_call: TRBJ1-1
d_call: -

cdr3_nt: TGTGCCAGCAGTCCGGACTACGAGCAGTACTTC
cdr3_aa: CASSPDYEQYF
cdr3_length: 11
v_call: TRBV28
clone_size: many
j_call: TRBJ2-7
d_call: -

cdr3_nt: TGTGCCACCCTACTTAGCTCTGGGGCCAACGTCCTGACTTTC
cdr3_aa: CATLLSSGANVLTF
cdr3_length: 14
v_call: TRBV6-2/TRBV6-3
clone_size: many
j_call: TRBJ2-6
d_call: -

cdr3_nt: TGCGCCAGCAGCTTGGGGGGTAGACCCTACGAGCAGTACTTC
cdr3_aa: CASSLGGRPYEQYF
cdr3_length: 14
v_call: TRBV5-1
clone_size: few
j_call: TRBJ2-7
d_call: -

cdr3_nt: TGTGCCACCAGCAGAGTGGGGAGCGGGGTCACAGATACGCAGTATTTT
cdr3_aa: CATSRVGSGVTDTQYF
cdr3_length: 16
v_call: TRBV15
clone_size: many
j_call: TRBJ2-3
d_call: TRBD2

cdr3_nt: TGTGCCAGCAGCGAAAAAAAAAACATTCAGTACTTC
cdr3_aa: CASSEKKNIQYF
cdr3_length: 12
v_call: TRBV6-5
clone_size: -
j_call: TRBJ2-4
d_call: -

cdr3_nt: TGCGCCAGCAGCCAAGGCCCTAGCGGGGGGGAGGAAGAGACCCAGTACTTC
cdr3_aa: CASSQGPSGGEEETQYF
cdr3_length: 17
v_call: TRBV4-3
clone_size: many
j_call: TRBJ2-5
d_call: TRBD2

cdr3_nt: TGTGCCAGCAGTTTATTCAAGCGGGAGCCATCCTACGAGCAGTTCTTC
cdr3_aa: CASSLFKREPSYEQFF
cdr3_length: 16
v_call: TRBV28
clone_size: -
j_call: TRBJ2-1
d_call: TRBD2

cdr3_nt: TGCAGTGCCCAGCGGGGGGGCCTTAAAGATACGCAGTATTTT
cdr3_aa: CSAQRGGLKDTQYF
cdr3_length: 14
v_call: TRBV20-1
clone_size: many
j_call: TRBJ2-3
d_call: TRBD2

cdr3_nt: TGCGCCAGCAGCTTGACGGCTTCCTCAGGGGTTGGAGAGACCCAGTACTTC
cdr3_aa: CASSLTASSGVGETQYF
cdr3_length: 17
v_call: TRBV5-1
clone_size: -
j_call: TRBJ2-5
d_call: -

cdr3_nt: TGTGCCAGCTCACCATTATTTCAGGCTAGCGGGGTCACAGATACGCAGTATTTT
cdr3_aa: CASSPLFQASGVTDTQYF
cdr3_length: 18
v_call: TRBV18
clone_size: few
j_call: TRBJ2-3
d_call: TRBD2

cdr3_nt: TGTGCCAGCAGCCCCTTTCCGGACAGGCCAACTAATGAAAAACTGTTTTTT
cdr3_aa: CASSPFPDRPTNEKLFF
cdr3_length: 17
v_call: TRBV9
clone_size: -
j_call: TRBJ1-4
d_call: TRBD1

cdr3_nt: TGCAGTGCTAGAGTATACGACGGATTCACCTACAATGAGCAGTTCTTC
cdr3_aa: CSARVYDGFTYNEQFF
cdr3_length: 16
v_call: TRBV20-1
clone_size: many
j_call: TRBJ2-1
d_call: -

cdr3_nt: TGTGCCAGTACTGGTGCGGTTTCCTACGAGCAGTACTTC
cdr3_aa: CASTGAVSYEQYF
cdr3_length: 13
v_call: TRBV19
clone_size: -
j_call: TRBJ2-7
d_call: -

cdr3_nt: TGCAGTGCTAGAGGGAGATTAGAGACCCAGTACTTC
cdr3_aa: CSARGRLETQYF
cdr3_length: 12
v_call: TRBV20-1
clone_size: many
j_call: TRBJ2-5
d_call: -

cdr3_nt: TGTGCCAGCAGCGGGGGGGCAGATACGCAGTATTTT
cdr3_aa: CASSGGADTQYF
cdr3_length: 12
v_call: TRBV11-2
clone_size: many
j_call: TRBJ2-3
d_call: TRBD2

cdr3_nt: TGTGCCAGCAGCCAAGCTCCCGGGCCGACGGAGACCCAGTACTTC
cdr3_aa: CASSQAPGPTETQYF
cdr3_length: 15
v_call: TRBV3-1
clone_size: few
j_call: TRBJ2-5
d_call: -

cdr3_nt: TGCGCCAGCAGCTTGGGCGGGACAGGGGCCACCGGGGAGCTGTTTTTT
cdr3_aa: CASSLGGTGATGELFF
cdr3_length: 16
v_call: TRBV5-1
clone_size: many
j_call: TRBJ2-2
d_call: TRBD1

cdr3_nt: TGCGCCAGCAGCTTGGAGCGGGACGGTTATGACATTCAGTACTTC
cdr3_aa: CASSLERDGYDIQYF
cdr3_length: 15
v_call: TRBV5-1
clone_size: many
j_call: TRBJ2-4
d_call: TRBD2

cdr3_nt: TGTGCCAGCAGCTTGGCTGCAGGAGGTGGCTACACCTTC
cdr3_aa: CASSLAAGGGYTF
cdr3_length: 13
v_call: TRBV5-6
clone_size: few
j_call: TRBJ1-2
d_call: -

cdr3_nt: TGCAGTGCTAGAGAAGGGAGGGTGTTTTCGTCCGGGGAGCTGTTTTTT
cdr3_aa: CSAREGRVFSSGELFF
cdr3_length: 16
v_call: TRBV20-1
clone_size: many
j_call: TRBJ2-2
d_call: TRBD2